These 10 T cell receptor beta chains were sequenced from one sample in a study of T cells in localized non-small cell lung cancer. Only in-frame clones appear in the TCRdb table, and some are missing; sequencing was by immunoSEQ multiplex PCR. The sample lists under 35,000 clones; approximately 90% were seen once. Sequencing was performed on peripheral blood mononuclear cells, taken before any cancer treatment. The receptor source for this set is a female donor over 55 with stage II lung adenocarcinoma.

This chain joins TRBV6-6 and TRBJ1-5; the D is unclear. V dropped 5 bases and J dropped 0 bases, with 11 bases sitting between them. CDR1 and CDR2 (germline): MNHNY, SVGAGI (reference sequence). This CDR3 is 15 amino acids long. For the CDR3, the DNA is TGTGCCAGCAGTAACCCCCAAGGTAGCAATCAGCCCCAGCATTTT. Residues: CASSNPQGSNQPQHF.

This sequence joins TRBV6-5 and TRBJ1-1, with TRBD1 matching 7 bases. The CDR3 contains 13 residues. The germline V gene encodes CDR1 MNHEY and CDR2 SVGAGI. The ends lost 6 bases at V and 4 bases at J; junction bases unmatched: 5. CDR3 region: CASSLRQGTEAFF. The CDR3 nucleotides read TGTGCCAGCAGCCTTCGACAGGGCACTGAAGCTTTCTTT.

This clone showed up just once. The CDR3 region is CASYSTGELFF. The CDR3 DNA sequence: TGTGCCAGCTATAGTACCGGGGAGCTGTTTTTT. V and J are TRBV28 and TRBJ2-2; D uncertain. Looked up from germline, CDR1 is MDHEN and CDR2 is SYDVKM. Trimming shortened V by 8 bases and J by 5 bases, and 6 bases separated the two germline ends. This CDR3 is 11 amino acids long.

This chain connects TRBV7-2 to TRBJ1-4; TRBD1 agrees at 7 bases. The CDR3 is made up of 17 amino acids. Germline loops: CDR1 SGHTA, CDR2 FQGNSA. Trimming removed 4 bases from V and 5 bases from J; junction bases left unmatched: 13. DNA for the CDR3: TGTGCCAGCAGCTCGTACAGGGGTTCGGGAATGAATGAAAAACTGTTTTTT. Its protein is CASSSYRGSGMNEKLFF.

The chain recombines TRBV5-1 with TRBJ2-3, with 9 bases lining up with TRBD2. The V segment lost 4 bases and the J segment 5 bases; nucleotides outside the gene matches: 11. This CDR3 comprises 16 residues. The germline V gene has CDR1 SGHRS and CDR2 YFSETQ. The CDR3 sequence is CASSPSGGRAGDTQYF. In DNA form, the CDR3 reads TGCGCCAGCAGCCCCTCGGGCGGGAGGGCCGGAGATACGCAGTATTTT.

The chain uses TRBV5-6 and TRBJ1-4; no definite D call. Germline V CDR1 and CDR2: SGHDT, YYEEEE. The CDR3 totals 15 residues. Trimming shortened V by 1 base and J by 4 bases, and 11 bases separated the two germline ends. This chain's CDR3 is CASSLWARGNEKLFF. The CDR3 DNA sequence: TGTGCCAGCAGCTTGTGGGCCCGCGGTAATGAAAAACTGTTTTTT.

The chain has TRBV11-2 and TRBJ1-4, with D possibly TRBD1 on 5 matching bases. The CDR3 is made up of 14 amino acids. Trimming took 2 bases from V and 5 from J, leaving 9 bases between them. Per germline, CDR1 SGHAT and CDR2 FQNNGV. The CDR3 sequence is CASSLSWGNEKLFF. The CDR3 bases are TGTGCCAGCAGCTTATCATGGGGGAATGAAAAACTGTTTTTT. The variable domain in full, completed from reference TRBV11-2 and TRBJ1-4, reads EAGVAQSPRYKIIEKRQSVAFWCNPISGHATLYWYQQILGQGPKLLIQFQNNGVVDDSQLPKDRFSAERLKGVDSTLKIQPAKLEDSAVYLCASSLSWGNEKLFFGSGTQLSVL.

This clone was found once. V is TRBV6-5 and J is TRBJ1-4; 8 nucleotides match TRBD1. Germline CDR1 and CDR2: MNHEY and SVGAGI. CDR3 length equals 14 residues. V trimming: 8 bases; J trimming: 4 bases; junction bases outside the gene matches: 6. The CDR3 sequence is CASQQTGDNEKLFF. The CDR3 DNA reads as TGTGCCAGCCAACAGACAGGGGATAATGAAAAACTGTTTTTT.

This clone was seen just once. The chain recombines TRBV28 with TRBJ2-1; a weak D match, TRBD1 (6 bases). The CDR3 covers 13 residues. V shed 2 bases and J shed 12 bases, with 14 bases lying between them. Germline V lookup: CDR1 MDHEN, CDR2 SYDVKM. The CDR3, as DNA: TGTGCCAGCAGTTTACCCCAGGGGTGGAGGCAGTTCTTC. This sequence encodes CASSLPQGWRQFF.

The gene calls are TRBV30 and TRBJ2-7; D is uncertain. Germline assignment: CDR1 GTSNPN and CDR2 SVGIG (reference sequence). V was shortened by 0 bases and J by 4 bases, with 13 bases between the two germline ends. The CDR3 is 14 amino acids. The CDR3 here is CAWSVKSRMYEQYF. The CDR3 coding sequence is TGTGCCTGGAGTGTAAAGTCCCGCATGTACGAGCAGTACTTC.